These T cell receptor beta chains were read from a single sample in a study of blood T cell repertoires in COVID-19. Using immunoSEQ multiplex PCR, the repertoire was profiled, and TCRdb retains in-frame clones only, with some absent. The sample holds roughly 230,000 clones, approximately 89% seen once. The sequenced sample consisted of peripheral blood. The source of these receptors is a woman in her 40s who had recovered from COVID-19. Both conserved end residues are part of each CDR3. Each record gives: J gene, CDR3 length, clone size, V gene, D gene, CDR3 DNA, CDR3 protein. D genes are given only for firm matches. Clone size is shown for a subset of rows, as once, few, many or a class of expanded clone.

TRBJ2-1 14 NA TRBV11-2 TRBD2 TGTGCCAGCAGCTTAACTAGCGGGGGGGCCAGTAGGTTCTTC CASSLTSGGASRFF
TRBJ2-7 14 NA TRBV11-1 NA TGTGCCAGCAGCTTAGGTCGACAGTCCTACGAGCAGTACTTC CASSLGRQSYEQYF
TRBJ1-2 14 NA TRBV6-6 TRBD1 TGTGCCAGCAATAACGACAGGGACTTGTATGGCTACACCTTC CASNNDRDLYGYTF
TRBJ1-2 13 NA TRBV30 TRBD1 TGTGCCTGGAGTGAATGGACAGGGAATGGCTACACCTTC CAWSEWTGNGYTF
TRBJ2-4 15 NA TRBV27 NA TGTGCCAGCAGTATGGACAAACTAGCCAAAAACATTCAGTACTTC CASSMDKLAKNIQYF
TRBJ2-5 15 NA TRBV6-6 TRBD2 TGTGCCAGCAGCAAGAGCGGGGGGTACCAAGAGACCCAGTACTTC CASSKSGGYQETQYF
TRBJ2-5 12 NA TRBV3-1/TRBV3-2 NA TGTGCCAGCAGCCCGGAGGAAGAGACCCAGTACTTC CASSPEEETQYF
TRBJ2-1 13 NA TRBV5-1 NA TGCGCCAGCAGCTTGGGGCTTGGCAATGAGCAGTTCTTC CASSLGLGNEQFF
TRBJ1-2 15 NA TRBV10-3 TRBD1 TGTGCCATCAGTGAGACCGGGACAGGGTTTCTTGGCTACACCTTC CAISETGTGFLGYTF
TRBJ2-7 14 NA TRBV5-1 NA TGCGCCAGCAGCTCCCTCGGGGGTCCGAACGAGCAGTACTTC CASSSLGGPNEQYF
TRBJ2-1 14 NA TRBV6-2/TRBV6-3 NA TGTGCCAGCAGTTCTGGGGGGGCGCAGAATGAGCAGTTCTTC CASSSGGAQNEQFF
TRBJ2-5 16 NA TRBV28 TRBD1 TGTGCCAGCAGTTTTGGGGACAGTTGGAGACAAGAGACCCAGTACTTC CASSFGDSWRQETQYF
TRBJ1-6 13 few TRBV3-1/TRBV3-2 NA TGTGCCAGCAGACCCAATTTACAGTCACCCCTCCACTTT CASRPNLQSPLHF
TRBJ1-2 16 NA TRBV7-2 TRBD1 TGTGCCAGCAGCTTACAGACAGGGGTAAATAACTATGGCTACACCTTC CASSLQTGVNNYGYTF
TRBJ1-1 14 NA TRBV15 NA TGTGCCACCAGCAGAGATGTGGGGGGGCCTGAAGCTTTCTTT CATSRDVGGPEAFF